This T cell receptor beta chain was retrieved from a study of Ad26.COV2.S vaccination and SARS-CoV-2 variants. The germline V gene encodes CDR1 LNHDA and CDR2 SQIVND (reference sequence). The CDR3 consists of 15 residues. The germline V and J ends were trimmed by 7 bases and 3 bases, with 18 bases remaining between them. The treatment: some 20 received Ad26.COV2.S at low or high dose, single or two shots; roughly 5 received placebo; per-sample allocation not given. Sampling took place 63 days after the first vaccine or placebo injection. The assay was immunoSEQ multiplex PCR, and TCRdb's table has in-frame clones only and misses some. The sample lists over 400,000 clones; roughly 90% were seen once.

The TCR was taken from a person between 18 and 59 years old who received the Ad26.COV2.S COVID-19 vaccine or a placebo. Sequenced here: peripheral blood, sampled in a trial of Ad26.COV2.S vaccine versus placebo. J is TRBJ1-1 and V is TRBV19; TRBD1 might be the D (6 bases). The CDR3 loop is CASTLRGFRDTEAFF. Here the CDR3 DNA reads TGTGCCAGTACCCTAAGGGGGTTCAGGGACACTGAAGCTTTCTTT.